What follows are 26 T cell receptor beta chains derived from one specimen sequenced in a study of blood T cell repertoires in COVID-19. Profiled with immunoSEQ multiplex PCR; TCRdb holds only in-frame clones, not every one. The sample holds a few hundred thousand clones; 70% to 90% are singletons and the top ten take approximately 1.9%. The sequencing input was PBMCs or T cells enriched from blood (not recorded which). The receptors originated from a man aged 35-49 years in a cohort exposed to, infected with or recovered from COVID-19 (not recorded which).

The chain links TRBV6-6 to TRBJ1-5; D is unclear. V was shortened by 3 bases and J by 5 bases, with 8 bases between the two germline ends. Germline lookup yields CDR1 MNHNY and CDR2 SVGAGI (reference sequence). The CDR3 has 13 residues. In DNA form, the CDR3 reads TGTGCCAGCAGTTATTCGAGTGATCAGCCCCAGCATTTT. It yields the protein CASSYSSDQPQHF.

The chain uses TRBV7-8 and TRBJ2-4, with D uncertain. V was pared by 5 bases and J by 8 bases, with 13 bases between. Germline V gene sequence: CDR1 SGHVS, CDR2 FQNEAQ. This CDR3 is built from 13 residues. The CDR3 here is CASSLYLTDIQYF. In DNA, the CDR3 is TGTGCCAGCAGCCTCTATCTCACGGACATTCAGTACTTC. Based on the CDR3 plus reference TRBV7-8 and TRBJ2-4, the full variable domain is GAGVSQSPRYKVAKRGQDVALRCDPISGHVSLFWYQQALGQGPEFLTYFQNEAQLDKSGLPSDRFFAERPEGSVSTLKIQRTQQEDSAVYLCASSLYLTDIQYFGAGTRLSVL.

Here the CDR3 reads CASSMGLADSTDTQYF. The CDR3 DNA reads TGTGCCAGTAGTATGGGACTAGCGGACTCCACAGATACGCAGTATTTT. This chain connects TRBV19 to TRBJ2-3, with 11 bases matching TRBD2. The CDR3 has 16 amino acids. Losses at the gene ends were 3 bases for V and 2 bases for J; bases not matched to a gene: 4. Germline values: CDR1 LNHDA, CDR2 SQIVND (reference sequence).

This chain joins TRBV11-1 and TRBJ1-1; D might be TRBD1 (5 bases). The CDR3 is made up of 16 amino acids. Trimming stripped 2 bases from V and 5 bases from J, with 18 bases between. CDR1 and CDR2 from the germline V gene are SGHAT and FQDESV (reference sequence). The CDR3 DNA reads TGTGCCAGCAGCTTATATGGGGCCCAGGGTATAACTGAAGCTTTCTTT. It specifies CASSLYGAQGITEAFF.

The genes are TRBV27 and TRBJ2-1, with D uncertain. The CDR3 sequence is 12 residues long. V was pared by 0 bases and J by 8 bases, with 5 bases between. The germline gives CDR1 MNHEY, CDR2 SMNVEV (reference sequence). The DNA of the CDR3 is TGTGCCAGCAGTTTATCCGGAGATGAGCAGTTCTTC. Amino acids: CASSLSGDEQFF.

This clone was observed many times. The V call is TRBV2, the J call TRBJ2-3; 8 nucleotides match TRBD2. With V trimmed by 0 bases and J by 2 bases, 4 bases remained unmatched. CDR1 is SNHLY, CDR2 FYNNEI, per germline. The CDR3 contains 16 residues. The DNA of the CDR3 is TGTGCCAGCAGTGAAGCTAGCGGGACCAACACAGATACGCAGTATTTT. As protein: CASSEASGTNTDTQYF.

This clone came up once. This chain uses TRBV23-1 with TRBJ2-5, with 14 bases that match TRBD2. TRBV23-1 is designated an ORF whose function remains uncertain. The CDR3 extends over 18 amino acids. With 4 bases clipped from V and 5 bases from J, the junction kept 12 bases outside the gene matches. This chain's CDR3 is CASSRTGTSGRIRETQYF. The CDR3 nucleotides read TGCGCCAGCAGTCGAACCGGGACTAGCGGGAGAATACGGGAGACCCAGTACTTC.

The chain is built from TRBV9 and TRBJ1-2; 7 bases line up with TRBD1. The J segment lost 6 bases and the V segment lost 5 bases, leaving 4 bases of the junction unmatched. Per the germline V gene, CDR1 is SGDLS and CDR2 is YYNGEE. This CDR3 contains 12 residues. The CDR3 nucleotides read TGTGCCAGCAGGCAGGGGGACAATGGCTACACCTTC. As protein: CASRQGDNGYTF.

The genes are TRBV27 and TRBJ1-6, with TRBD1 matching over 9 bases. Germline V CDR1 and CDR2: MNHEY, SMNVEV (reference sequence). The ends lost 5 bases at V and 10 bases at J; junction bases unmatched: 9. This CDR3 region has 15 residues. Here the CDR3 reads CASSPAQGASSPLHF. CDR3 nucleotides: TGTGCCAGCAGTCCTGCACAGGGGGCGAGCTCACCCCTCCACTTT.

This clone occurred a few times. The chain joins TRBV5-4 to TRBJ1-3; the D gene is possibly TRBD1 (5 bases). The V gene lost 4 bases and the J gene lost 4 bases, with 18 bases spanning the gap. This CDR3 is built from 16 residues. Germline V CDR1 and CDR2: SGHNT, YYREEE (reference sequence). CDR3 DNA sequence: TGTGCCAGCAGCCCCGGGGGGATATTGTCAGGAAACACCATATATTTT. Translating it yields CASSPGGILSGNTIYF. Looking up the rest from reference TRBV5-4 and TRBJ1-3 gives the full variable domain: ETGVTQSPTHLIKTRGQQVTLRCSSQSGHNTVSWYQQALGQGPQFIFQYYREEENGRGNFPPRFSGLQFPNYSSELNVNALELDDSALYLCASSPGGILSGNTIYFGEGSWLTVV.

The chain combines TRBV27 with TRBJ1-1; 7 nucleotides agree with TRBD1. This CDR3 is 17 amino acids long. The ends lost 5 bases at V and 5 bases at J; junction bases unmatched: 17. Germline CDR1 and CDR2: MNHEY and SMNVEV (reference sequence). CDR3 region: CASSTRQGYPRGTEAFF. CDR3 DNA sequence: TGTGCCAGCAGTACCAGACAGGGATACCCCCGTGGGACTGAAGCTTTCTTT.

The chain is built from TRBV7-8 and TRBJ2-7; 9 nucleotides line up with TRBD2. CDR3 size: 17 residues. V was pared by 1 base and J by 0 bases, with 7 bases of the junction left unmatched. Germline CDR1 and CDR2: SGHVS and FQNEAQ. In nucleotides, the CDR3 is TGTGCCAGCAGCTTAGGAGGGGCTAGCGGGATCTCCTACGAGCAGTACTTC. Translated, it gives CASSLGGASGISYEQYF.

J is TRBJ2-4 and V is TRBV5-4; the match to TRBD1 covers 8 bases. There are 17 residues in the CDR3. J gave up 0 bases and V 0 bases, and 5 bases lay outside the gene matches. Germline CDR1 is SGHNT and CDR2 is YYREEE (reference sequence). The CDR3 coding sequence is TGTGCCAGCAGCTTGGCGGCAGGGGGCCAAGCCAAAAACATTCAGTACTTC. It codes for CASSLAAGGQAKNIQYF.

CDR3 nucleotide sequence: TGTGCCAGCAGCTTTCAGGATTATAATTCACCCCTCCACTTT. Translated, it gives CASSFQDYNSPLHF. J is TRBJ1-6 and V is TRBV5-4; D gene uncertain. This CDR3 contains 14 residues. CDR1 is SGHNT and CDR2 is YYREEE in the germline V gene (reference sequence). V lost 2 bases to trimming and J lost 4 bases, with 7 bases between them.

The J gene is TRBJ2-3, the V gene TRBV7-3, with TRBD2 matching 14 bases. Germline CDR1 reads SGHTA; CDR2 reads FQGTGA. Germline trimming cut 2 bases from V and 8 bases from J; bases unmatched to any gene: 6. The CDR3 totals 16 residues. The CDR3 nucleotides are TGTGCCAGCAGCTTAGACGGCGGGACTAGCGGGAGTACGCAGTATTTT. Its protein is CASSLDGGTSGSTQYF.

In DNA, the CDR3 is TGTGCCAGCAGCCGAAGAGGACTAGCTTACTTCTCCTACAATGAGCAGTTCTTC. This sequence encodes CASSRRGLAYFSYNEQFF. The chain has TRBV11-2 and TRBJ2-1; TRBD2 aligns across 8 bases. This CDR3 is 18 amino acids long. V shed 5 bases and J 0 bases; nucleotides not matched to a gene: 12. Germline V CDR1 and CDR2: SGHAT, FQNNGV.

The chain links TRBV28 to TRBJ2-2; maybe TRBD2 (5 bases). The CDR3 is 15 residues long. Germline V lookup: CDR1 MDHEN, CDR2 SYDVKM. The germline V and J ends were trimmed by 2 bases and 0 bases, with 7 bases remaining between them. The CDR3 is CASSLGSANTGELFF. The DNA for the CDR3 is TGTGCCAGCAGTTTAGGGAGCGCGAACACCGGGGAGCTGTTTTTT. Variable domain in full (rest from reference TRBV28 and TRBJ2-2): DVKVTQSSRYLVKRTGEKVFLECVQDMDHENMFWYRQDPGLGLRLIYFSYDVKMKEKGDIPEGYSVSREKKERFSLILESASTNQTSMYLCASSLGSANTGELFFGEGSRLTVL.

V and J are TRBV3-1 (or the pseudogene TRBV3-2) and TRBJ1-2; D is ambiguous. Per the germline V gene, CDR1 is LGHDT and CDR2 is YNNKEL (reference sequence). V was shortened by 3 bases and J by 5 bases, with 19 bases between the two germline ends. This CDR3 has 16 amino acids. Written as DNA, the CDR3 is TGTGCCAGCAGCCAGGGGAGGACCCACCCTATTTATGGCTACACCTTC. Its protein is CASSQGRTHPIYGYTF.

The count of this clone is one. This chain connects TRBV27 to TRBJ2-2; 11 nucleotides align to TRBD2. Per the germline V gene, CDR1 is MNHEY and CDR2 is SMNVEV (reference sequence). Trimming cost V 6 bases and J 5 bases; bases outside gene matches: 5. CDR3 size: 15 residues. In DNA form, the CDR3 reads TGTGCCAGCAGACCTTGGACTAGCGGGACCGGGGAGCTGTTTTTT. Its translation: CASRPWTSGTGELFF.

In this sample, this clone turned up once. The CDR3 nucleotides read TGCGCCAGCAGCTTGGGGGCAGGGGGGCAGAACACTGAAGCTTTCTTT. Amino acid sequence: CASSLGAGGQNTEAFF. J is TRBJ1-1 and V is TRBV5-1, with 7 bases matching TRBD1. V lost 0 bases, J lost 1 base, and 6 bases stayed unmatched. The CDR3 has 16 amino acids. The V gene's germline CDR1 is SGHRS and CDR2 YFSETQ.

The chain has TRBV10-2 and TRBJ1-2; D may be TRBD1 (6 bases). With 0 bases removed from V and 4 bases from J, the gap between germline ends came to 9 bases. Per germline, CDR1 WSHSY and CDR2 SAAADI. The CDR3 length is 14 residues. CDR3 sequence (DNA): TGCGCCAGCAGTGAGTCGAGGGACATCTATGGCTACACCTTC. Translating gives CASSESRDIYGYTF.

V is TRBV7-9 and J is TRBJ2-1; tentative D call: TRBD2 (6 bases). From germline, CDR1 is SEHNR and CDR2 FQNEAQ (reference sequence). The CDR3 has 13 amino acids. The V gene lost 4 bases and the J gene lost 7 bases, with 11 bases spanning the gap. CDR3 region: CASSSSGGNEQFF. The CDR3, as DNA: TGTGCCAGCAGCTCCTCCGGGGGAAATGAGCAGTTCTTC.

The genes are TRBV5-1 and TRBJ1-1; D is uncertain. Germline V gene data show CDR1 as SGHRS and CDR2 as YFSETQ. The CDR3 loop spans 14 amino acids. Trimming removed 0 bases from V and 5 bases from J, with 11 bases in between. DNA for the CDR3: TGCGCCAGCAGCTTGGCCGCAGGTTCGACTGAAGCTTTCTTT. Its translation is CASSLAAGSTEAFF.

The chain links TRBV21-1 to TRBJ2-2; the DNA was not compared with TRBD1, the D call given in the table. TRBV21-1 has pseudogene status. The CDR3 is made up of 12 amino acids. In DNA form, the CDR3 reads TGTGCCAGCAGTGTTGGCAGCGGGGAGCTGTTTTTT. It specifies CASSVGSGELFF.

CDR3: CASSPGTGTNYGYTF. DNA of the CDR3: TGTGCCAGCAGCCCAGGGACAGGGACTAACTATGGCTACACCTTC. The chain carries TRBV5-5 and TRBJ1-2; 9 bases line up with TRBD1. This CDR3 has 15 residues. J was trimmed by 0 bases and V by 4 bases; bases with no gene match: 4. Germline lookup yields CDR1 SGHKS and CDR2 YYEKEE (reference sequence).

J is TRBJ1-6 and V is TRBV10-2, with 10 bases fitting TRBD1. The CDR3 has 15 amino acids. V trimming: 6 bases; J trimming: 10 bases; junction bases outside the gene matches: 9. In germline, CDR1 is WSHSY, CDR2 SAAADI. The CDR3 protein is CASSAGQGPVSPLHF. In DNA form, the CDR3 reads TGCGCCAGCAGCGCGGGACAGGGGCCGGTATCACCCCTCCACTTT.